This TCR beta chain was sequenced in a study of blood T cell repertoires in COVID-19. Researchers sorted participants into cohorts using their self-reported clinical history. In the authors' workflow: Amplification of reference gene primers provided the estimated nucleated cell counts. The table came from immunoSEQ multiplex PCR; TCRdb's copy has only in-frame clones and leaves some out. From that table come the V and J calls and clone size; the DNA was used to work out D and trimming. The data contain approximately 250,000 clones, around 80% of them seen just once; the ten biggest clones take up approximately 4%. This TCR came from a man younger than 40 with acute COVID-19. The sequenced sample was PBMCs or T cells enriched from blood (not recorded which).

CDR3 DNA sequence: TGTGCCAGCAGCCCCCCCGTGGGCGGGGAGACCCAGTACTTC. Protein product: CASSPPVGGETQYF. J is TRBJ2-5 and V is TRBV5-4; tentatively, D is TRBD2 (5 bases). Germline V lookup: CDR1 SGHNT, CDR2 YYREEE (reference sequence). The V end was cut by 4 bases, the J end by 5 bases, with 15 bases between. The CDR3 loop spans 14 amino acids.